The 32 T cell receptor beta chains in this list originate from one sample, sequenced in a study of shared clonotypes between healthy human individuals. Repertoires were generated with immunoSEQ multiplex PCR, while TCRdb's copy carries only in-frame clones and drops some. The table records about 480,000 clones, about three quarters of them present only once. Source material: PBMCs. Every receptor here comes from a woman in her 40s in good health. Some clones in this sample may be carry-over from other donors' samples.

This clone was detected a few times. This chain links TRBV18 with TRBJ1-5, with no clear D. Trimming took off 1 base at V and 5 bases at J, with 12 bases between the two ends. The CDR3 contains 15 residues. The V gene's germline CDR1 is KGHSH and CDR2 LQKENI. DNA for the CDR3: TGTGCCAGCTCACCACGGGTTGACACCGATCAGCCCCAGCATTTT. Amino acid sequence: CASSPRVDTDQPQHF.

The chain combines TRBV5-1 with TRBJ2-1; D ambiguous. Trimming pared 0 bases from V and 8 bases from J, leaving 9 bases between. This CDR3 region has 13 residues. CDR1 and CDR2 from the germline V gene are SGHRS and YFSETQ. CDR3 in amino acids: CASSLAPGYEQFF. CDR3 in DNA: TGCGCCAGCAGCTTGGCCCCGGGCTATGAGCAGTTCTTC.

The V call is TRBV28, the J call TRBJ1-1; 7 bases match TRBD1. The CDR3 is 16 amino acids. The V segment lost 8 bases and the J segment 0 bases; nucleotides outside the gene matches: 12. The V gene's germline CDR1 is MDHEN and CDR2 SYDVKM. The CDR3 DNA reads TGTGCCAGCGGGATTATGACAGGGAGTATGAACACTGAAGCTTTCTTT. It encodes CASGIMTGSMNTEAFF.

This clone has more than one count but fewer than ten. The chain has TRBV7-2 and TRBJ1-3; tentatively, D is TRBD1 (6 bases). Germline V gene data show CDR1 as SGHTA and CDR2 as FQGNSA. Trimming removed 5 bases from V and 4 bases from J, with 15 bases in between. This CDR3 comprises 15 residues. The CDR3 bases are TGTGCCAGCAGCCCGACGGGGGGGCCAGGAAACACCATATATTTT. Protein product: CASSPTGGPGNTIYF.

This clone was observed a single time. This chain connects TRBV2 to TRBJ2-7, with 8 bases lining up with TRBD1. CDR1 and CDR2 (germline): SNHLY, FYNNEI. J lost 7 bases, V lost 4 bases, and 3 bases had no gene match. CDR3 length: 12 amino acids. CDR3 amino acids: CASSGDRREQYF. The CDR3 bases are TGTGCCAGCAGTGGGGACAGGAGAGAGCAGTACTTC.

This clone has only one observation. The chain combines TRBV11-2 with TRBJ2-7; D is possibly TRBD2 (6 bases). The germline V gene has CDR1 SGHAT and CDR2 FQNNGV. V was cut by 0 bases and J by 4 bases, with 16 bases left in between. This CDR3 has 16 amino acids. The CDR3: CASSLDPKTSFYEQYF. In DNA form, the CDR3 reads TGTGCCAGCAGCTTAGACCCGAAGACTAGTTTTTACGAGCAGTACTTC.

This clone was recorded once. The chain combines TRBV7-8 with TRBJ1-1, with 7 bases identical to TRBD1. The V and J ends lost 1 base and 3 bases, in that order; junction bases with no gene match: 17. CDR3 length equals 19 residues. CDR1 and CDR2 from the germline V gene are SGHVS and FQNEAQ. DNA of the CDR3: TGTGCCAGCAGCTTAGGGCGGAGACAGGGAGGATCTTTGGACACTGAAGCTTTCTTT. Encoded protein: CASSLGRRQGGSLDTEAFF.

This clone was seen a few times. The CDR3 here is CSVAPSPKGTEAFF. The CDR3 DNA sequence: TGCAGCGTTGCCCCCTCCCCGAAGGGCACTGAAGCTTTCTTT. V gene TRBV29-1 combines with J gene TRBJ1-1; D is undetermined. Germline V gene sequence: CDR1 SQVTM, CDR2 ANQGSEA. The CDR3 loop spans 14 amino acids. V was clipped by 4 bases and J by 4 bases, with 16 bases between them.

The chain employs TRBV27 and TRBJ2-7, with 8 nucleotides matching TRBD2. V was clipped by 3 bases and J by 2 bases; unmatched bases: 6. CDR1 and CDR2 (germline): MNHEY, SMNVEV (reference sequence). CDR3 length equals 15 residues. CDR3 residues: CASSFSSGGPYEQYF. The CDR3 DNA follows: TGTGCCAGCAGTTTCTCTTCGGGAGGGCCCTACGAGCAGTACTTC.

The genes are TRBV4-2 and TRBJ2-7; TRBD2 matches at 9 bases. CDR3 length: 21 residues. V lost 1 base and J lost 3; bases outside the gene matches: 22. Germline lookup yields CDR1 LGHNA and CDR2 YNFKEQ. The CDR3 nucleotides read TGTGCCAGCAGCCAAGGGGCCCGGGACCACTTAGCGGGAGTATTAATCTACGAGCAGTACTTC. This translates into CASSQGARDHLAGVLIYEQYF.

This chain links TRBV5-4 with TRBJ1-5; D is unresolved. V gave up 2 bases and J gave up 4 bases, with 13 bases separating them. CDR1 SGHNT and CDR2 YYREEE come from the germline V gene (reference sequence). This CDR3 is built from 15 residues. The CDR3 reads CASSFLRHSNQPQHF. In DNA, the CDR3 is TGTGCCAGCAGCTTTCTTAGGCACTCAAATCAGCCCCAGCATTTT.

The genes are TRBV7-2 and TRBJ2-3; 11 nucleotides match TRBD2. Germline CDR1 SGHTA, CDR2 FQGNSA. The CDR3 contains 15 residues. Trimming took 8 bases from V and 0 from J; bases not matched to a gene: 4. The CDR3 DNA sequence: TGTGCCAGCTTTAGGACTAGCGGGAGCACAGATACGCAGTATTTT. This sequence encodes CASFRTSGSTDTQYF.

The chain employs TRBV9 and TRBJ2-7, with TRBD2 matching 9 bases. The length of the CDR3 is 14 residues. V lost 3 bases, J lost 4 bases, and 5 bases stayed unmatched. CDR1 is SGDLS and CDR2 is YYNGEE in the germline V gene. The CDR3 spells CASSESGRTYEQYF. The CDR3 bases are TGTGCCAGCAGCGAAAGCGGGAGGACTTACGAGCAGTACTTC.

The CDR3 sequence: CASVLARANATNEKLFF. The CDR3 DNA reads as TGTGCCAGCGTCCTAGCACGGGCGAACGCAACTAATGAAAAACTGTTTTTT. The chain is built from TRBV27 and TRBJ1-4; D gene ambiguous. The CDR3 sequence is 17 residues long. Germline V gives CDR1 MNHEY, CDR2 SMNVEV (reference sequence). V lost 8 bases and J 0 bases, leaving 19 bases between the germline ends.

There are a few counts of this clone. This chain uses TRBV30 with TRBJ1-1; 9 nucleotides match TRBD1. CDR3 length: 10 residues. Germline CDR1 reads GTSNPN; CDR2 reads SVGIG (reference sequence). Here the CDR3 DNA reads TGTGGGACAGGGGTGACTGAAGCTTTCTTT. It translates to CGTGVTEAFF.

This clone was seen more than once but under ten times. This same CDR3 is encoded by further DNA sequences in the sample. The chain uses TRBV30 and TRBJ1-4; 7 bases line up with TRBD1. Germline assignment: CDR1 GTSNPN and CDR2 SVGIG (reference sequence). The J segment lost 8 bases and the V segment lost 0 bases, leaving 0 bases of the junction unmatched. This CDR3 contains 12 residues. This chain's CDR3 is CAWSVQGEKLFF. As DNA, the CDR3 is TGTGCCTGGAGTGTACAGGGGGAAAAACTGTTTTTT.

Here the CDR3 reads CASSDPIAGQHSGANVLTF. The CDR3 bases are TGTGCCAGCAGTGATCCTATAGCGGGACAGCACTCTGGGGCCAACGTCCTGACTTTC. The J gene is TRBJ2-6, the V gene TRBV6-1, with D maybe TRBD2 (8 bases). This CDR3 contains 19 residues. Germline V lookup: CDR1 MNHNS, CDR2 SASEGT. V shed 3 bases and J shed 0 bases, with 18 bases lying between them.

A few counts support this clone. One end of the junction varies from germline; a read error may be responsible. The V gene is TRBV14, the J gene TRBJ1-1; no firm D call. The CDR3 sequence is 11 residues long. Looked up from germline, CDR1 is SGHDN and CDR2 is FVKESK. The CDR3 loop is CASGQNTEAFF. CDR3 in DNA: TGTGCCAGCGGCCAGAACACTGAAGCTTTCTTT.

The chain carries TRBV27 and TRBJ2-5, with D perhaps TRBD2 (5 bases). The CDR3 is 23 residues long. Trimming took 8 bases from V and 1 from J, leaving 41 bases between them. Germline lookup yields CDR1 MNHEY and CDR2 SMNVEV (reference sequence). Here the CDR3 DNA reads TGTGCCAGCTTACAAACTAAGAGCAACCAGCAGAGGAGGTTGAAGCACTTCCAAGAGACCCAGTACTTC. Translating gives CASLQTKSNQQRRLKHFQETQYF.

This chain links TRBV6-8 with TRBJ2-6; D uncertain. V was clipped by 6 bases and J by 0 bases, with 9 bases between them. The germline V gene has CDR1 MNHGY and CDR2 SAAAGT. The CDR3 sequence is 15 residues long. The CDR3 nucleotides are TGTGCCAGCAGCTGGGCCGACTCTGGGGCCAACGTCCTGACTTTC. It encodes CASSWADSGANVLTF.

This chain links TRBV6-1 with TRBJ2-7; possibly TRBD1 or TRBD2 for D (6 bases each). This CDR3 has 15 residues. CDR1 MNHNS and CDR2 SASEGT come from the germline V gene. V was clipped by 1 base and J by 0 bases, with 10 bases between them. The CDR3 here is CASSEEGGHSYEQYF. Here the CDR3 DNA reads TGTGCCAGCAGTGAAGAGGGGGGACACTCCTACGAGCAGTACTTC.

This clone rates as medium-sized. Other DNA sequences within the sample encode an identical CDR3. The chain links TRBV6-1 to TRBJ2-2; D is unresolved. The length of the CDR3 is 14 residues. V dropped 1 base and J dropped 3 bases, with 6 bases sitting between them. Germline CDR1 reads MNHNS; CDR2 reads SASEGT. This CDR3 is CASSEVADTGELFF. The CDR3 DNA follows: TGTGCCAGCAGTGAAGTTGCGGACACCGGGGAGCTGTTTTTT.

With regard to this clone: This likely came from a read error, as a far larger clone is one base away. This CDR3 is also generated by other DNA sequences in the sample. In nucleotides, the CDR3 is TGTGCCAGCAGGGGCAATAGCAATCAGCCCCAGCATTTT. Amino acids: CASRGNSNQPQHF. The J gene is TRBJ1-5, the V gene TRBV6-1; D unresolved. The CDR3 extends over 13 amino acids. V was clipped by 6 bases and J by 0 bases, with 6 bases between them. Germline V gene data show CDR1 as MNHNS and CDR2 as SASEGT.

The chain links TRBV30 to TRBJ2-2; possible D gene TRBD2, 5 bases. The germline V and J ends were trimmed by 3 bases and 3 bases, with 11 bases remaining between them. Germline CDR1 reads GTSNPN; CDR2 reads SVGIG (reference sequence). CDR3 length: 14 residues. CDR3 protein: CAWRAPGDTGELFF. The CDR3 nucleotides read TGTGCCTGGAGAGCCCCCGGGGACACCGGGGAGCTGTTTTTT.

This sequence joins TRBV11-2 and TRBJ2-1; possible D gene TRBD2, 5 bases. Germline V gene lookup returns CDR1 SGHAT and CDR2 FQNNGV. The length of the CDR3 is 14 residues. V was cut by 3 bases and J by 7 bases, with 13 bases left in between. The CDR3 DNA follows: TGTGCCAGCAGCTTGGGGAGCCCTATTAATGAGCAGTTCTTC. Translated, it gives CASSLGSPINEQFF.

This sequence joins TRBV4-1 and TRBJ1-4; possible D gene TRBD1, 5 bases. This CDR3 is built from 16 residues. V was cut by 4 bases and J by 4 bases, with 16 bases left in between. Germline V lookup: CDR1 MGHRA, CDR2 YSYEKL. The CDR3 is CASSLSQWGGNEKLFF. The CDR3 bases are TGCGCCAGCAGCCTCAGCCAGTGGGGGGGTAATGAAAAACTGTTTTTT.

The chain combines TRBV27 with TRBJ2-1, with 8 bases identical to TRBD2. Trimming cost V 4 bases and J 10 bases; bases outside gene matches: 12. CDR3 length equals 15 residues. Germline CDR1 is MNHEY and CDR2 is SMNVEV (reference sequence). This CDR3 is CASSSLVQGLGEQFF. CDR3 in DNA: TGTGCCAGCAGTTCACTGGTACAGGGACTAGGAGAGCAGTTCTTC.

V usage is TRBV29-1 and J usage is TRBJ1-2, with 7 bases lining up with TRBD1. Trimming at V came to 3 bases and at J to 5 bases, leaving 9 bases not matched to a gene. Germline values: CDR1 SQVTM, CDR2 ANQGSEA. The CDR3 loop spans 14 amino acids. The CDR3: CSVDQGQRGYGYTF. The CDR3, as DNA: TGCAGCGTTGACCAGGGACAGCGAGGATATGGCTACACCTTC.

The V gene is TRBV9, the J gene TRBJ2-1, with 8 nucleotides matching TRBD2. The germline CDR1 and CDR2 sequences are SGDLS and YYNGEE. The CDR3 has 17 amino acids. The ends lost 3 bases at V and 4 bases at J; junction bases unmatched: 12. The CDR3 bases are TGTGCCAGCAGCGCGTCGGTTTGGCTAGCGGGTTACAATGAGCAGTTCTTC. Encoded protein: CASSASVWLAGYNEQFF.

There are a few counts of this clone. This sample also contains other DNA sequences that code for the same CDR3. This chain joins TRBV6-1 and TRBJ2-1, with 8 bases fitting TRBD2. CDR3 length: 15 amino acids. Trimming cost V 3 bases and J 0 bases; bases outside gene matches: 1. Germline V gene sequence: CDR1 MNHNS, CDR2 SASEGT. The CDR3 sequence is CASSEAGGSYNEQFF. CDR3 coding DNA: TGTGCCAGCAGTGAGGCGGGAGGCTCCTACAATGAGCAGTTCTTC.

This chain links TRBV28 with TRBJ1-5, with a tentative D call TRBD1 (6 bases). The V gene's germline CDR1 is MDHEN and CDR2 SYDVKM. The CDR3 is 13 amino acids. V lost 9 bases, J lost 6 bases, and 15 bases lay in between. The CDR3: CASVGGLGQPQHF. The CDR3 nucleotides read TGTGCCAGTGTGGGGGGGCTCGGTCAGCCCCAGCATTTT. The variable domain in full, completed from reference TRBV28 and TRBJ1-5, reads DVKVTQSSRYLVKRTGEKVFLECVQDMDHENMFWYRQDPGLGLRLIYFSYDVKMKEKGDIPEGYSVSREKKERFSLILESASTNQTSMYLCASVGGLGQPQHFGDGTRLSIL.

The CDR3 DNA sequence: TGTGCCAGCAGGCGACAGGGTGAGACCCAGTACTTC. Encoded protein: CASRRQGETQYF. The rearrangement links TRBV5-4 to TRBJ2-5; TRBD1 matches 7 bases. Trimming removed 5 bases from V and 5 bases from J; junction bases left unmatched: 3. CDR3 length equals 12 residues. In germline, CDR1 is SGHNT, CDR2 YYREEE (reference sequence). The whole variable domain, remainder taken from reference TRBV5-4 and TRBJ2-5, is ETGVTQSPTHLIKTRGQQVTLRCSSQSGHNTVSWYQQALGQGPQFIFQYYREEENGRGNFPPRFSGLQFPNYSSELNVNALELDDSALYLCASRRQGETQYFGPGTRLLVL.